The present TCR beta chain was sequenced within a study of T cell clonotyping in hematopoietic cell transplantation. Study observations and caveats: Pathologically expanded recipient clonotypes increased progressively from day 30 to day 180 as diversity fell.

CDR1 is LNHDA and CDR2 is SQIVND in the germline V gene (reference sequence). CDR3 length: 12 amino acids. Trimming stripped 6 bases from V and 0 bases from J, with 6 bases between. Worth noting for this clone: The antigen is unknown.

Recipients were bled about 28 days pretransplant and at posttransplant days 30, 100, 180. Only in-frame clones appear in the TCRdb table, and some are missing; sequencing was by immunoSEQ multiplex PCR. The sample yields around 12,000 clones, roughly four fifths seen once. The genes are TRBV19 and TRBJ2-7; unclear D gene. Here the sequenced sample was PBMCs, taken 100 days after allogeneic stem cell transplant. The receptor was isolated from a female patient in her thirties or forties who had an allogeneic stem cell transplant from a related donor, so T cells may come from the graft donor. Some clones in this sample may be carry-over from other donors' samples. In DNA, the CDR3 is TGTGCCAGTAGCCAGGACTCCTACGAGCAGTACTTC. This encodes CASSQDSYEQYF.